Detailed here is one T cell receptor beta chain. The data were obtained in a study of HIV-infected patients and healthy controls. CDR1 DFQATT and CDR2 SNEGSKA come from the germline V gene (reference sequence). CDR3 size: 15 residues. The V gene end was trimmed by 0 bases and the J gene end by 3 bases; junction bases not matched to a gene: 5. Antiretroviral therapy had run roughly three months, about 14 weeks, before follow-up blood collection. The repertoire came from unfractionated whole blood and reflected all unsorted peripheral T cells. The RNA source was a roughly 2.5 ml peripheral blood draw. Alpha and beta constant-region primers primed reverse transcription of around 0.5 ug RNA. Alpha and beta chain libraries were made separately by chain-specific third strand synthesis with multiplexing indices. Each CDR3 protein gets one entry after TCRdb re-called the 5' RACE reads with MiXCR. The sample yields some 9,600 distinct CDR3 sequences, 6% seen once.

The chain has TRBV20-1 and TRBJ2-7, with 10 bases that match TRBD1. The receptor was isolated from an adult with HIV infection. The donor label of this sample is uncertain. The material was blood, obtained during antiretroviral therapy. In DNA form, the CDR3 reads TGCAGTGCTAGAGAGACGACAGGGGGCAACTACGAGCAGTACTTC. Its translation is CSARETTGGNYEQYF.